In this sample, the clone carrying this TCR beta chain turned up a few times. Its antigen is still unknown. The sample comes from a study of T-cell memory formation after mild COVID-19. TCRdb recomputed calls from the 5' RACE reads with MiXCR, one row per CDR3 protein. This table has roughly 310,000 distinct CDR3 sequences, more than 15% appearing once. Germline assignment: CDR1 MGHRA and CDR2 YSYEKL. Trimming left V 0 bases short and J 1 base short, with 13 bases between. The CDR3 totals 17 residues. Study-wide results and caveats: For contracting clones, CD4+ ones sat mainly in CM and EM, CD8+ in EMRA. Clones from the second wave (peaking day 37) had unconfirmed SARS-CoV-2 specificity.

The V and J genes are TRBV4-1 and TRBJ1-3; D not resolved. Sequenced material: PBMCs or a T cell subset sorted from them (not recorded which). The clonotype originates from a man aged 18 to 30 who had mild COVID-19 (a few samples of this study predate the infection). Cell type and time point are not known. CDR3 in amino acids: CASSQDSLEYSGNTIYF. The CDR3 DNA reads TGCGCCAGCAGCCAAGATTCTTTGGAGTATTCTGGAAACACCATATATTTT.